The 3 T cell receptor beta chains presented below share a single source sample, sequenced in a study of OX40 agonist ivuxolimab in advanced cancers. Generated by immunoSEQ multiplex PCR, the TCRdb table keeps only in-frame clones and is missing some. The profile shows some 80,000 clones, approximately 84% of them singletons. This material consisted of CD4+ or CD8+ T cells sorted from blood, taken in a trial of the OX40 agonist ivuxolimab. All receptors come from an adult with an advanced solid tumor such as melanoma, head and neck, liver or kidney cancer.

V and J are TRBV19 and TRBJ2-2; 7 bases match TRBD1. The CDR3 loop spans 15 amino acids. From germline, CDR1 is LNHDA and CDR2 SQIVND (reference sequence). With 5 bases clipped from V and 1 base from J, the junction kept 4 bases outside the gene matches. The CDR3 nucleotides read TGTGCCAGTAGTTCACAGGGGTGGAACACCGGGGAGCTGTTTTTT. Amino acids: CASSSQGWNTGELFF.

Notes on this clone: Compared with germline, one end of the junction differs, possibly owing to a read error. The rearrangement links TRBV9 to TRBJ1-6; D is unclear. The CDR3 has 17 residues. Germline V lookup: CDR1 SGDLS, CDR2 YYNGEE. CDR3 sequence (DNA): TGTGCCAGCAGCCCCCACTTGCCCGGCTCCGATAATTCACCCCTCCACTTT. Amino acid sequence: CASSPHLPGSDNSPLHF. The full variable domain, rest sourced from reference TRBV9 and TRBJ1-6, is DSGVTQTPKHLITATGQRVTLRCSPRSGDLSVYWYQQSLDQGLQFLIQYYNGEERAKGNILERFSAQQFPDLHSELNLSSLELGDSALYFCASSPHLPGSDNSPLHFGNGTRLTVT.

The genes are TRBV9 and TRBJ2-7; 11 bases align to TRBD2. After removal of 3 bases from V and 7 bases from J, the junction contained 9 bases not matched to a gene. The CDR3 extends over 15 amino acids. From germline, CDR1 is SGDLS and CDR2 YYNGEE. In nucleotides, the CDR3 is TGTGCCAGCAGCGCTACTAGCGGGAGACTATCAGAGCAGTACTTC. Translated: CASSATSGRLSEQYF.